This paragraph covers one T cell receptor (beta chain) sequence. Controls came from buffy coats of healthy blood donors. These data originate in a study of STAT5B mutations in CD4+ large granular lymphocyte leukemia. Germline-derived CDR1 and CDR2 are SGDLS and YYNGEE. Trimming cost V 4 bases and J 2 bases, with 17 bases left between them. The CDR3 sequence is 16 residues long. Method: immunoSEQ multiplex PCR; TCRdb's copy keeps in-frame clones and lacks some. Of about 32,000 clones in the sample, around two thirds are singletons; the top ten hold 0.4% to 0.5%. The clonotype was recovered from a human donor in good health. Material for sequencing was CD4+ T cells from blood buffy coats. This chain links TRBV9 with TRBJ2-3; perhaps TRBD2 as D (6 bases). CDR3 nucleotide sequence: TGTGCCAGCAGCCCATTCCCCCGGCGGGACACAGATACGCAGTATTTT. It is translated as CASSPFPRRDTDTQYF. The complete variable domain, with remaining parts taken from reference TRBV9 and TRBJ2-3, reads DSGVTQTPKHLITATGQRVTLRCSPRSGDLSVYWYQQSLDQGLQFLIQYYNGEERAKGNILERFSAQQFPDLHSELNLSSLELGDSALYFCASSPFPRRDTDTQYFGPGTRLTVL.